This T cell receptor (beta chain) originates from a study of beta chain features in type 1 diabetes. About the study: Healthy donors, compared against patients, showed similar age, gender and cell yields. Across every sample, over 100 million sorted cells were examined in total.

The study reverse transcribed the entire isolated RNA, so it sequenced expressed TCRB transcripts. Generated by immunoSEQ multiplex PCR, the TCRdb table keeps only in-frame clones and is missing some. The repertoire includes 250,000 to 350,000 clones, around 15% of them detected once, and under 8.5% sits in the top ten. General observations from the study: Reduced insertions and increased deletions marked VDJ junctions in type 1 diabetes patients.

This clone has more than one count but fewer than ten. The antigen remains undetermined. The length of the CDR3 is 15 residues. Trimming took 5 bases from V and 3 from J, leaving 14 bases between them. CDR1 and CDR2 from the germline V gene are SGHVS and FQNEAQ. This receptor was taken from a man aged 25-40 years in good health. The chain links TRBV7-8 to TRBJ2-4; no definite D call. The sample taken for sequencing was central memory CD4+ T cells from blood. CDR3 sequence reads: CASSSAGVGKNIQYF. CDR3 bases: TGTGCCAGCAGCAGCGCTGGGGTGGGCAAAAACATTCAGTACTTC.